This T cell receptor (beta chain) emerged from a study of cytomegalovirus exposure and HLA in healthy donors. Whole-study context: Early release data held 80 million to 100 million unique TCRs from HLA-typed donors. Study results and limitations: Later examination showed HLA-associated TCR beta chains had greater clonal expansion than equally common others. Cytomegalovirus-associated TCR beta chains were listed, numbering 164.

The PCR used 60 Vbeta and 13 Jbeta primers. TCRdb keeps only in-frame clones here, not all; method: immunoSEQ multiplex PCR. The sample has about 200,000 clones, around 80% seen once. With 10 bases removed from V and 0 bases from J, the gap between germline ends came to 18 bases. CDR1 and CDR2 from the germline V gene are LNHDA and SQIVND (reference sequence). The CDR3 runs to 15 residues. The donors gave bone marrow, and they were healthy. This clone was recorded only once. No antigen is known for it. The chain links TRBV19 to TRBJ1-2; D remains unclear. The source is a boy aged 2 to 10 in good health and CMV-seronegative. Sequenced: PBMCs. The CDR3 nucleotides read TGTGCCATCTTCAACCCCCAGATAACTAACTATGGCTACACCTTC. This translates into CAIFNPQITNYGYTF. Full variable domain (remainder filled in from reference TRBV19 and TRBJ1-2): DGGITQSPKYLFRKEGQNVTLSCEQNLNHDAMYWYRQDPGQGLRLIYYSQIVNDFQKGDIAEGYSVSREKKESFPLTVTSAQKNPTAFYLCAIFNPQITNYGYTFGSGTRLTVV.